The subject of this entry is one T cell receptor beta chain. Per the original methods: For nucleated cells, counts were estimated from reference gene primer amplification. Generated by immunoSEQ multiplex PCR, the TCRdb table keeps only in-frame clones and is missing some. V and J calls and clone size are those listed in that table; D and trimming were worked out from the DNA. In the table there are roughly 140,000 clones, 80% of which are singletons. Germline V lookup: CDR1 SGHDN, CDR2 FVKESK. Trimming pared 2 bases from V and 5 bases from J, leaving 19 bases between. The CDR3 sequence is 17 residues long. This record belongs to a study of blood T cell repertoires in COVID-19. Across the whole study: Specimens from acute and convalescent COVID-19 originated in the United States, Italy and Spain.

What was sequenced was peripheral blood. The chain carries TRBV14 and TRBJ2-1; D uncertain. This TCR derives from a man aged 65 to 85 who had recovered from COVID-19. The CDR3 loop is CASSQRSNYLPNNEQFF. The CDR3 DNA reads TGTGCCAGCAGCCAACGATCCAACTACCTACCGAACAATGAGCAGTTCTTC.